These 10 T cell receptor beta chains were sequenced from one sample in a study of OX40 agonist ivuxolimab in advanced cancers. Library construction relied on the immunoSEQ multiplex PCR assay. TCRdb stores this immuneACCESS table with in-frame sequences only. Part of the clones is absent; in the studies checked, under half of the shortfall reflects unresolved V genes, and no reason is known for the rest. The sample records about 110,000 clones, approximately 89% of which are singletons. About 0.3% of the sample is taken by the ten largest. The sequencing here drew on CD4+ or CD8+ T cells sorted from blood, taken in a trial of the OX40 agonist ivuxolimab. The origin of the receptors is an adult with an advanced solid tumor such as melanoma, head and neck, liver or kidney cancer.

The chain employs TRBV28 and TRBJ2-5; 10 bases fit TRBD1. The CDR3 totals 14 residues. In germline, CDR1 is MDHEN, CDR2 SYDVKM. V lost 7 bases, J lost 5 bases, and 7 bases stayed unmatched. The CDR3 bases are TGTGCCAGCATGACAGGGGGCATCGAGGAGACCCAGTACTTC. It encodes CASMTGGIEETQYF.

This chain uses TRBV5-1 with TRBJ2-3; 9 bases are a match to TRBD2. V lost 3 bases and J lost 0; bases outside the gene matches: 2. The CDR3 length is 15 residues. The germline CDR1 and CDR2 sequences are SGHRS and YFSETQ. The CDR3 nucleotides are TGCGCCAGCAGCTGGACTAGCGATAGCACAGATACGCAGTATTTT. This translates into CASSWTSDSTDTQYF.

V gene TRBV10-3 combines with J gene TRBJ1-1, with a weak D call TRBD1 (6 bases). Per germline, CDR1 ENHRY and CDR2 SYGVKD. The CDR3 covers 15 residues. Deletions cut 6 bases from V and 4 bases from J, with 18 bases between. As DNA, the CDR3 is TGTGCCATCAGCGGAACAGGGATAGGAGCCACTGAAGCTTTCTTT. Its protein is CAISGTGIGATEAFF.

J is TRBJ1-4 and V is TRBV4-3; tentative D call: TRBD1 (5 bases). Per the germline V gene, CDR1 is LGHNA and CDR2 is YSLEER. V lost 4 bases to trimming and J lost 5 bases, with 26 bases between them. The CDR3 consists of 19 residues. Written as DNA, the CDR3 is TGCGCCAGCAGCCGAGGCGTCATAAAAAACAGTGGGGGGAATGAAAAACTGTTTTTT. The encoded protein is CASSRGVIKNSGGNEKLFF.

J is TRBJ1-4 and V is TRBV5-4; weak D call: TRBD1 (5 bases). V was cut by 3 bases and J by 5 bases, with 14 bases left in between. The CDR3 contains 15 residues. Per the germline V gene, CDR1 is SGHNT and CDR2 is YYREEE (reference sequence). Here the CDR3 reads CASSWGAGGNEKLFF. CDR3 in DNA: TGTGCCAGCAGCTGGGGAGCTGGGGGGAATGAAAAACTGTTTTTT.

V is TRBV5-4 and J is TRBJ1-1; D remains ambiguous. The V end lost 0 bases, the J end lost 3 bases, and 12 bases lay between the germline ends. The CDR3 totals 15 residues. The germline gives CDR1 SGHNT, CDR2 YYREEE (reference sequence). Here the CDR3 reads CASSLGGGMDTEAFF. The CDR3 region has the DNA TGTGCCAGCAGCTTGGGTGGAGGGATGGACACTGAAGCTTTCTTT.

This chain uses TRBV9 with TRBJ1-3, with TRBD1 as a possible D gene (5 bases). The germline CDR1 and CDR2 sequences are SGDLS and YYNGEE. CDR3 length: 14 residues. V was shortened by 5 bases and J by 4 bases, with 13 bases between the two germline ends. CDR3 residues: CASSLTVGGNTIYF. CDR3 coding DNA: TGTGCCAGCAGTTTGACAGTAGGAGGAAACACCATATATTTT.

The rearrangement links TRBV6-1 to TRBJ1-4, with D possibly matching TRBD1 (5 bases). CDR1 and CDR2 (germline): MNHNS, SASEGT. The V gene lost 11 bases and the J gene lost 3 bases, with 13 bases spanning the gap. The CDR3 sequence is 13 residues long. CDR3 sequence: CAGRGTANEKLFF. Here the CDR3 DNA reads TGTGCCGGCCGAGGGACCGCTAATGAAAAACTGTTTTTT.

Turning to this clone: In the same sample, other DNA sequences code for this CDR3. This chain joins TRBV7-9 and TRBJ2-3; unclear D gene. The germline V and J ends were trimmed by 4 bases and 6 bases, with 8 bases remaining between them. The germline V gene encodes CDR1 SEHNR and CDR2 FQNEAQ (reference sequence). This CDR3 spans 12 amino acids. The CDR3 protein is CASSSMVDTQYF. The CDR3 DNA follows: TGTGCCAGCAGCTCAATGGTCGATACGCAGTATTTT.

On this clone: The junction does not match germline at one end; this may be a read error. The rearrangement joins TRBV5-6 to TRBJ1-3, with unresolved D. Per the germline V gene, CDR1 is SGHDT and CDR2 is YYEEEE. The CDR3 is 11 residues long. This CDR3 reads CASSAGSTIYF. The CDR3 nucleotides are TGTGCCAGCAGCGCTGGAAGCACCATATATTTT. Drawing the rest from reference TRBV5-6 and TRBJ1-3, the complete variable domain is DAGVTQSPTHLIKTRGQQVTLRCSPKSGHDTVSWYQQALGQGPQFIFQYYEEEERQRGNFPDRFSGHQFPNYSSELNVNALLLGDSALYLCASSAGSTIYFGEGSWLTVV.